The T cell receptor beta chain under discussion was sequenced for a study of shared T cell receptors in the human thymus. Clones were read by immunoSEQ multiplex PCR, and TCRdb kept only the in-frame ones, dropping some. The sample holds some 640,000 clones, approximately 87% seen once. This clone occurred once. This CDR3 is 14 amino acids long. The germline gives CDR1 SGHNT, CDR2 YYREEE (reference sequence). V shed 0 bases and J 8 bases; nucleotides not matched to a gene: 5. These data are also associated with another study on human thymus T cells. That paper states: Thymus was obtained from resections taken during corrective heart surgery. As related research reported, thymic repertoires overlapped highly among unrelated individuals.

The TCR originated in a boy under two years old with a congenital heart defect. The sample taken for sequencing was thymocytes. The chain couples TRBV5-4 to TRBJ2-3; 8 bases map to TRBD1. CDR3 region: CASSLGTGTATQYF. Here the CDR3 DNA reads TGTGCCAGCAGCTTGGGGACAGGGACGGCTACGCAGTATTTT.